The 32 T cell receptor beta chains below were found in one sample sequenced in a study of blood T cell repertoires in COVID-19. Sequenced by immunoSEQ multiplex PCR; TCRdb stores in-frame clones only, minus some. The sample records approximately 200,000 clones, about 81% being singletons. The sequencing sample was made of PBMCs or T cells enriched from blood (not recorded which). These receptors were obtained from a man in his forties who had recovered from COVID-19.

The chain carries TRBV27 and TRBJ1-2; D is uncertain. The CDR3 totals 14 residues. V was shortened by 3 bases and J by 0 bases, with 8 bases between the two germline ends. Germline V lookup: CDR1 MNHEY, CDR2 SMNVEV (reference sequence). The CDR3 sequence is CASSLGSSNYGYTF. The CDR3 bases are TGTGCCAGCAGTTTGGGCAGTTCTAACTATGGCTACACCTTC.

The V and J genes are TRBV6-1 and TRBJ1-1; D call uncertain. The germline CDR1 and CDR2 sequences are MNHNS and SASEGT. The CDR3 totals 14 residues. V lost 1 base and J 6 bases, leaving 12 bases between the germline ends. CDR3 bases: TGTGCCAGCAGTGAAGGTTCCCTTGGAGCTGAAGCTTTCTTT. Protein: CASSEGSLGAEAFF.

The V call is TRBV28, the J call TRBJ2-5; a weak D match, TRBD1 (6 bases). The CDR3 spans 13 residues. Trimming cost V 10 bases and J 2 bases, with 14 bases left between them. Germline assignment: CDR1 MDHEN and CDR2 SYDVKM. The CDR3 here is CATTGQPQETQYF. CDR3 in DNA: TGTGCCACCACGGGACAACCACAAGAGACCCAGTACTTC.

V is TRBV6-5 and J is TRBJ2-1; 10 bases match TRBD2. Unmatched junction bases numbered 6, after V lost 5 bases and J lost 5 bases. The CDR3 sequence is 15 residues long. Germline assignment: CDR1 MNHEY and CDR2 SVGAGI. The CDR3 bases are TGTGCCAGCAGTCTGAAAGCGGGAGGGCACAATGAGCAGTTCTTC. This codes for CASSLKAGGHNEQFF.

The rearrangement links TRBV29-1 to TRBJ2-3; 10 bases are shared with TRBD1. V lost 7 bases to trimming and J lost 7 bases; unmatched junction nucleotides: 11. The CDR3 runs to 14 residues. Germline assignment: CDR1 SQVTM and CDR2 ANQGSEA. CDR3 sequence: CSGIKGQGRNTQYF. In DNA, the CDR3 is TGCAGCGGTATAAAGGGACAGGGGAGGAATACGCAGTATTTT.

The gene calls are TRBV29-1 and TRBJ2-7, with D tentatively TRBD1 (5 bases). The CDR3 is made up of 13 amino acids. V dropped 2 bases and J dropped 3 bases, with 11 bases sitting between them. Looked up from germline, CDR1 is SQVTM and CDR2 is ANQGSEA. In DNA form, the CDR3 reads TGCAGCGTTGAAAAAAGCACAGGCTACGAGCAGTACTTC. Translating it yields CSVEKSTGYEQYF.

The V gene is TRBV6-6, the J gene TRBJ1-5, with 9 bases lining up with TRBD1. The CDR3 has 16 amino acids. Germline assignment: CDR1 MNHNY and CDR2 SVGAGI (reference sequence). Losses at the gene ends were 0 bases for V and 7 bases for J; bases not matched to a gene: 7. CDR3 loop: CASSYSRGQGGQPQHF. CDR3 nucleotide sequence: TGTGCCAGCAGTTACTCGAGGGGACAGGGTGGGCAGCCCCAGCATTTT.

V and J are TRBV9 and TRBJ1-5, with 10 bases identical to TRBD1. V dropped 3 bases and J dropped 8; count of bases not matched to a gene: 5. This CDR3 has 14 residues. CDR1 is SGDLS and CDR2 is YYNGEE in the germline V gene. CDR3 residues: CASSGGQGNKPQHF. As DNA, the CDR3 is TGTGCCAGCAGCGGGGGACAGGGGAACAAGCCCCAGCATTTT.

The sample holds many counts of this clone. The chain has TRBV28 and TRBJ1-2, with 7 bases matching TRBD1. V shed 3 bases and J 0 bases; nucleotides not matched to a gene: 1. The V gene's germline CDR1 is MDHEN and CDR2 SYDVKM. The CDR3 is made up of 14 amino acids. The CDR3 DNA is TGTGCCAGCAGTTTCCAGGGGGCTAACTATGGCTACACCTTC. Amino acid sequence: CASSFQGANYGYTF.

The CDR3 loop is CASSAPNEQYF. The CDR3 nucleotides are TGTGCCAGCAGCGCTCCTAACGAGCAGTACTTC. V usage is TRBV6-5 and J usage is TRBJ2-7; no definite D call. Per germline, CDR1 MNHEY and CDR2 SVGAGI. The CDR3 runs to 11 residues. Trimming stripped 6 bases from V and 5 bases from J, with 8 bases between.

CDR3 amino acids: CASSNGGHGNEQFF. DNA for the CDR3: TGCGCCAGCAGCAATGGGGGCCACGGGAATGAGCAGTTCTTC. The V call is TRBV5-1, the J call TRBJ2-1; D may be TRBD1 (6 bases). The CDR3 is 14 residues long. Germline assignment: CDR1 SGHRS and CDR2 YFSETQ. Trimming took 4 bases from V and 7 from J, leaving 15 bases between them.

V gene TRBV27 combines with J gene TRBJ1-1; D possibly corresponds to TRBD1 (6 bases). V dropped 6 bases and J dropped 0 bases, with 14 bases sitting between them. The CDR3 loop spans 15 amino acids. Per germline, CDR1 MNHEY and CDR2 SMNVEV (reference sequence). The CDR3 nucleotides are TGTGCCAGCAGGCTAGGGGGTCCCATGAACACTGAAGCTTTCTTT. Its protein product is CASRLGGPMNTEAFF.

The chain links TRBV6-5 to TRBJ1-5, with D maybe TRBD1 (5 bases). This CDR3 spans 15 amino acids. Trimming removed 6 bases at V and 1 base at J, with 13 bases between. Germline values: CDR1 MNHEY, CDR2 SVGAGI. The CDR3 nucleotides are TGTGCCAGCAGGGTTCGACAGACCAGCAATCAGCCCCAGCATTTT. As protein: CASRVRQTSNQPQHF.

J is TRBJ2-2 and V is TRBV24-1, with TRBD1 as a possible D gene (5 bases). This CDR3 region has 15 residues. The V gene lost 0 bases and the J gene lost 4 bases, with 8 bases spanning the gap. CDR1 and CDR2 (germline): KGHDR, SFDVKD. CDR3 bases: TGTGCCACCAGTGATTTGGGGGCGGTCACCGGGGAGCTGTTTTTT. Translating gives CATSDLGAVTGELFF.

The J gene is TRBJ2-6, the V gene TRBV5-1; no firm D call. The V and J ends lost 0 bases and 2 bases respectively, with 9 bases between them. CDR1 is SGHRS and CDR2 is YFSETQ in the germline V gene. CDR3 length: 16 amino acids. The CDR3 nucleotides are TGCGCCAGCAGCTTGGTGGTAACAGCTGGGGCCAACGTCCTGACTTTC. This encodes CASSLVVTAGANVLTF. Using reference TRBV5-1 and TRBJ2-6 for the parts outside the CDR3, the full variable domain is KAGVTQTPRYLIKTRGQQVTLSCSPISGHRSVSWYQQTPGQGLQFLFEYFSETQRNKGNFPGRFSGRQFSNSRSEMNVSTLELGDSALYLCASSLVVTAGANVLTFGAGSRLTVL.

The DNA for the CDR3 is TGTGCCAGCAGTCTAGCGGCCGGGGGGAATGAGCAGTTCTTC. Translating it yields CASSLAAGGNEQFF. The genes are TRBV6-5 and TRBJ2-1; 7 bases are a match to TRBD2. CDR3 length: 14 amino acids. Germline CDR1 and CDR2: MNHEY and SVGAGI. Trimming took 5 bases from V and 7 from J; bases not matched to a gene: 8.

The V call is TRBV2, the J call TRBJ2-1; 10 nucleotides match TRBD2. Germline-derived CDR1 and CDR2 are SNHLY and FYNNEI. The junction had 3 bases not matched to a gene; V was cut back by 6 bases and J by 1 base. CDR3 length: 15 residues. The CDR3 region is CASRASGRSYNEQFF. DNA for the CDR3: TGTGCCAGCAGGGCTAGCGGGAGATCCTACAATGAGCAGTTCTTC.

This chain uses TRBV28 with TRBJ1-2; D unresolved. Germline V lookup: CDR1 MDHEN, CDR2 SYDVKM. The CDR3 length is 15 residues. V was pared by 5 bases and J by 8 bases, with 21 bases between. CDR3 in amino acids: CASSLPLSGHDGYTF. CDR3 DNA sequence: TGTGCCAGCAGTCTCCCCCTGTCAGGCCACGACGGCTACACCTTC.

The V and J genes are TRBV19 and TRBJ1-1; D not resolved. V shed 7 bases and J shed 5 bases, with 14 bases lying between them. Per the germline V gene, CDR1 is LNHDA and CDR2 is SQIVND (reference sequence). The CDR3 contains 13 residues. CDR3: CASTPSGVTEAFF. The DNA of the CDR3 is TGTGCCAGTACCCCCAGCGGGGTTACTGAAGCTTTCTTT.

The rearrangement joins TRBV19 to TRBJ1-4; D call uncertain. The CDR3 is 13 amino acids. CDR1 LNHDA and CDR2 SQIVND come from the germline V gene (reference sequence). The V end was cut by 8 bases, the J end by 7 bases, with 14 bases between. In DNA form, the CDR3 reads TGTGCCAGTGAGGAGGGCAGGAGTGAAAAACTGTTTTTT. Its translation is CASEEGRSEKLFF.

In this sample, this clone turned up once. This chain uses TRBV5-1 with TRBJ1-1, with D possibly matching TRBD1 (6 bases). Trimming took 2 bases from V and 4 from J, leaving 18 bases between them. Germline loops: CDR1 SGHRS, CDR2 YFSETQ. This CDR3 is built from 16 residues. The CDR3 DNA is TGCGCCAGCAGCTTTTCTAGGTCAGGGGCTCTCACTGAAGCTTTCTTT. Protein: CASSFSRSGALTEAFF.

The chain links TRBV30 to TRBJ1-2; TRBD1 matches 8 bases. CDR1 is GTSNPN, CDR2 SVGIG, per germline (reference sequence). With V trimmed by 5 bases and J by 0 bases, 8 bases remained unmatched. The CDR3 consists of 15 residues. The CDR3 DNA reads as TGTGCCTGGTCTGGACAGGGAACCTCTAACTATGGCTACACCTTC. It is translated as CAWSGQGTSNYGYTF.

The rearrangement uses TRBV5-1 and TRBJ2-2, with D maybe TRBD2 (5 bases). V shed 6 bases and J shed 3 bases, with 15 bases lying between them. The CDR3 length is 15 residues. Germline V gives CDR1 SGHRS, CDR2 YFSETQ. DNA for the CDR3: TGCGCCAGCAACCAAAACCGGGGAGACACCGGGGAGCTGTTTTTT. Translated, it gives CASNQNRGDTGELFF.

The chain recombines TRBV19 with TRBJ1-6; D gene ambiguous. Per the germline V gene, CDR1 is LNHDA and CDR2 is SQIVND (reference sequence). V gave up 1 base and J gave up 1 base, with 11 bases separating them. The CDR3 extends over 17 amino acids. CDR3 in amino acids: CASSIGAWRSYNSPLHF. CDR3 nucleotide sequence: TGTGCCAGTAGTATAGGTGCCTGGAGGTCCTATAATTCACCCCTCCACTTT.

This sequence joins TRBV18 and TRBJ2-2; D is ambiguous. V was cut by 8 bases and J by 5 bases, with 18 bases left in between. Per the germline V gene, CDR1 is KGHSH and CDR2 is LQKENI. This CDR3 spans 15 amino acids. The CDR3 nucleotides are TGTGCCAGCCATCCATCTTCGATTCGGACCGGGGAGCTGTTTTTT. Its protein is CASHPSSIRTGELFF.

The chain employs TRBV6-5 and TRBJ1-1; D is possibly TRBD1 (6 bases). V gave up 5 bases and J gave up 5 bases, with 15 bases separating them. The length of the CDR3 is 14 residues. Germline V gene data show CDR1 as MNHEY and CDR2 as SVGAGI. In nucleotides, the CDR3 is TGTGCCAGCAGTCAAATAACAGGGTTTACTGAAGCTTTCTTT. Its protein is CASSQITGFTEAFF.

The CDR3 region has the DNA TGTGCCAGCAGTCCGTCGGGTCGTGAGCAGTTCTTC. Protein: CASSPSGREQFF. This chain connects TRBV25-1 to TRBJ2-1; D ambiguous. The V and J ends lost 5 bases and 9 bases respectively, with 11 bases between them. Germline assignment: CDR1 MGHDK and CDR2 SYGVNS. This CDR3 region has 12 residues.

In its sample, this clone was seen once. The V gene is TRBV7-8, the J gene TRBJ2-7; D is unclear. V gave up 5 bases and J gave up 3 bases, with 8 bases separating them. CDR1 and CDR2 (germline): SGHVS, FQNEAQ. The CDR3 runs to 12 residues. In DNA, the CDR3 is TGTGCCAGCAGCCCCATCGGCTACGAGCAGTACTTC. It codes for CASSPIGYEQYF. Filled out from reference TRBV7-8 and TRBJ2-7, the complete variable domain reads GAGVSQSPRYKVAKRGQDVALRCDPISGHVSLFWYQQALGQGPEFLTYFQNEAQLDKSGLPSDRFFAERPEGSVSTLKIQRTQQEDSAVYLCASSPIGYEQYFGPGTRLTVT.

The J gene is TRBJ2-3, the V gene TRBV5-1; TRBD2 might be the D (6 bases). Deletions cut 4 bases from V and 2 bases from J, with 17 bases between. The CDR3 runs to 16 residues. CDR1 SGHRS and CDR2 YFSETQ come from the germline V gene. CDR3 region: CASSTRQLGLTDTQYF. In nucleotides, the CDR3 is TGCGCCAGCAGCACAAGACAGTTGGGACTCACAGATACGCAGTATTTT.

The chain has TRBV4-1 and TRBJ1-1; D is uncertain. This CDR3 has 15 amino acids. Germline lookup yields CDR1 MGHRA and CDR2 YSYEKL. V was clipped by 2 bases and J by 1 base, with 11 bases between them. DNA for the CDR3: TGCGCCAGCAGCCAACGCAACCTAAGGAACACTGAAGCTTTCTTT. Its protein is CASSQRNLRNTEAFF.

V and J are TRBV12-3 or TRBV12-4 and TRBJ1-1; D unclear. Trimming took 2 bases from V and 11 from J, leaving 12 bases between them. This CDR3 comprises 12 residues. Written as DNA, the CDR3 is TGTGCCAGCAGTTTACGGGATGGGATGGCTTTCTTT. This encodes CASSLRDGMAFF.

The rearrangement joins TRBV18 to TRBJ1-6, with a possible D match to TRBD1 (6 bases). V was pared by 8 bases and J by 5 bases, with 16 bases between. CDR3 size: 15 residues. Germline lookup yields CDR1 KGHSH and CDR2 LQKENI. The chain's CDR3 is CASATYDRNNSPLHF. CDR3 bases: TGTGCCAGCGCGACTTACGACAGGAATAATTCACCCCTCCACTTT.